One and the same sample provided the 10 T cell receptor beta chains below, sequenced in a study of metastatic and nonmetastatic thyroid tumors. None of the patients had undergone any treatment ahead of thyroid surgery. TCRdb re-called the PCR reads through MiXCR. The sample has 50,000 or so clones; approximately 20% are singletons. The material sequenced was blood. These receptor sequences come from a male donor with papillary thyroid cancer or a benign thyroid nodule (not recorded which). Some clones in this sample may be carry-over from other donors' samples.

The chain carries TRBV20-1 and TRBJ1-1; D is possibly TRBD1 (5 bases). There are 13 residues in the CDR3. The V gene's germline CDR1 is DFQATT and CDR2 SNEGSKA (reference sequence). V lost 1 base and J 6 bases, leaving 12 bases between the germline ends. The CDR3: CSARGVGGAEAFF. The CDR3 coding sequence is TGCAGTGCTAGAGGAGTTGGAGGGGCTGAAGCTTTCTTT.

Notes on this clone: An end of the junction does not agree with germline; a read error may underlie this. The chain uses TRBV6-4 and TRBJ2-3, with a possible D match to TRBD2 (5 bases). Germline V gene lookup returns CDR1 MRHNA and CDR2 SNTAGT. This CDR3 is built from 15 residues. The CDR3 nucleotides are TGTGCCTGCAGTGCAAAGAGAGGGCTTACAGATACGCAGTATTTT. The encoded protein is CACSAKRGLTDTQYF.

The V call is TRBV29-1, the J call TRBJ2-1; 7 bases fit TRBD2. CDR3 length: 13 residues. The J segment lost 7 bases and the V segment lost 4 bases, leaving 7 bases of the junction unmatched. The germline V gene has CDR1 SQVTM and CDR2 ANQGSEA. The chain's CDR3 is CSVARGSGNEQFF. As DNA, the CDR3 is TGCAGCGTTGCTCGCGGGAGCGGGAATGAGCAGTTCTTC.

Worth noting for this clone: Sequence at one end of the junction differs from germline and may be a read error. Other nucleotide sequences in the sample specify the same CDR3. The chain is built from TRBV4-1 and TRBJ2-3; D is unclear. The germline V gene encodes CDR1 MGHRA and CDR2 YSYEKL. This CDR3 region has 15 residues. The CDR3 protein is CASSQEAPRGDTQYF. The CDR3 bases are TGCGCCAGCAGCCAAGAAGCTCCCCGTGGAGATACACAGTATTTT.

The table lists this clone with a few counts. The rearrangement joins TRBV6-1 to TRBJ1-3; D unresolved. Germline CDR1 and CDR2: MNHNS and SASEGT. The V end lost 0 bases, the J end lost 0 bases, and 6 bases lay between the germline ends. The CDR3 covers 15 residues. This CDR3 is CASSEAADSGNTIYF. CDR3 sequence (DNA): TGTGCCAGCAGTGAAGCGGCAGACTCTGGAAACACCATATATTTT.

The J gene is TRBJ1-1, the V gene TRBV19; D ambiguous. The CDR3 loop spans 11 amino acids. V lost 7 bases and J lost 3, with 6 bases in between. From germline, CDR1 is LNHDA and CDR2 SQIVND (reference sequence). The CDR3: CASNGDTEAFF. The CDR3 DNA is TGTGCCAGTAACGGAGACACTGAAGCTTTCTTT. Drawing the rest from reference TRBV19 and TRBJ1-1, the complete variable domain is DGGITQSPKYLFRKEGQNVTLSCEQNLNHDAMYWYRQDPGQGLRLIYYSQIVNDFQKGDIAEGYSVSREKKESFPLTVTSAQKNPTAFYLCASNGDTEAFFGQGTRLTVV.

The sample holds many counts of this clone. V usage is TRBV4-2 and J usage is TRBJ2-1; 8 nucleotides match TRBD2. V gave up 4 bases and J gave up 6 bases; unmatched junction bases: 8. This CDR3 contains 15 residues. Per germline, CDR1 LGHNA and CDR2 YNFKEQ. The DNA for the CDR3 is TGTGCCAGCAGCCGTAGGACTAGCATCACCAATGAGCAGTTCTTC. It yields the protein CASSRRTSITNEQFF.

This clone was observed many times. The chain links TRBV18 to TRBJ2-5, with D possibly being TRBD1 or TRBD2 (6 bases each). The CDR3 extends over 16 amino acids. CDR1 and CDR2 from the germline V gene are KGHSH and LQKENI. Trimming removed 0 bases at V and 3 bases at J, with 14 bases between. CDR3 nucleotides: TGTGCCAGCTCACCACCGAGCGGAGGGGGGAAAGAGACCCAGTACTTC. The encoded protein is CASSPPSGGGKETQYF.

This clone was found many times. This rearrangement joins TRBV20-1 to TRBJ2-2; 10 bases align to TRBD2. V lost 0 bases and J lost 3; bases outside the gene matches: 1. Germline CDR1 and CDR2: DFQATT and SNEGSKA (reference sequence). The CDR3 runs to 15 residues. CDR3 sequence (DNA): TGCAGTGCTAGAGATCTAGCGGGAGACACCGGGGAGCTGTTTTTT. Translated, it gives CSARDLAGDTGELFF.

This clone was counted at least ten times. V usage is TRBV4-1 and J usage is TRBJ1-6; 10 nucleotides line up with TRBD1. The germline CDR1 and CDR2 sequences are MGHRA and YSYEKL. CDR3 length: 16 residues. V shed 4 bases and J 6 bases; nucleotides not matched to a gene: 6. The CDR3: CASSPMDRGVNSPLHF. The DNA of the CDR3 is TGCGCCAGCAGCCCCATGGACAGGGGGGTTAATTCACCCCTCCACTTT.